Sequencing of this TCR beta chain was carried out in a study of blood T cells in healthy people across ages. Primed by a sample-barcoded 5' primer and a J-beta primer mix, a second PCR proceeded for 7 to 11 cycles. The study obtained at least 2.5 million CDR3-containing paired-end reads from every sample. TCRdb re-derived calls from the 5' RACE reads in MiXCR, one entry per CDR3 protein. The sample comprises hundreds of thousands of distinct CDR3 sequences, approximately 52% of which are singletons, and around an eighth rests with the top ten. This clonotype was recorded many times. Its matching antigen is unknown. Overall study findings and caveats: Measured against age, TCR beta diversity per million T cells decreased in a roughly linear manner. TCR beta diversity correlated strongly with naive T cell percentage.

The CDR3 runs 15 residues. Germline CDR1 is KGHDR and CDR2 is SFDVKD. The V end was cut by 4 bases, the J end by 2 bases, with 12 bases between. Each sample yielded at least 5.5 micrograms of PBMC total RNA. This TCR came from a woman older than 75 in good health. The sequencing sample was made of blood. This rearrangement joins TRBV24-1 to TRBJ2-3; the D call may be TRBD1 or TRBD2 (5 bases each). DNA for the CDR3: TGTGCCACCAGTGACTCCGGGACCTACACAGATACGCAGTATTTT. This gives the protein CATSDSGTYTDTQYF.